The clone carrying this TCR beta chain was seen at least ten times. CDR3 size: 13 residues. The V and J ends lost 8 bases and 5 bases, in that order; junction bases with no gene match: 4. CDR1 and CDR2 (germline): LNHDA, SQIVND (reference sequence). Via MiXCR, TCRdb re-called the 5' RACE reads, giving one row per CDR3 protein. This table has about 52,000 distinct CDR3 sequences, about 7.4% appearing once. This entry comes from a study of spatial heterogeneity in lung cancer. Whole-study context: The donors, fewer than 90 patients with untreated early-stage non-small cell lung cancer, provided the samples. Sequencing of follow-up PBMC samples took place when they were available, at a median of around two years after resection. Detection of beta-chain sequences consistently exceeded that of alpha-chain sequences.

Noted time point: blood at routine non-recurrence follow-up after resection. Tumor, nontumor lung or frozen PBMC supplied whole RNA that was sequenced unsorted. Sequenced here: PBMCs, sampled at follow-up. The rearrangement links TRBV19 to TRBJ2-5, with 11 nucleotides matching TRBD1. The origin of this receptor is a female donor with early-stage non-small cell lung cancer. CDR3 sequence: CASAGQGVETQYF. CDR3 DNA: TGTGCCAGTGCGGGACAGGGGGTGGAGACCCAGTACTTC. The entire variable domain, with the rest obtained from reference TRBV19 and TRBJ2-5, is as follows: DGGITQSPKYLFRKEGQNVTLSCEQNLNHDAMYWYRQDPGQGLRLIYYSQIVNDFQKGDIAEGYSVSREKKESFPLTVTSAQKNPTAFYLCASAGQGVETQYFGPGTRLLVL.